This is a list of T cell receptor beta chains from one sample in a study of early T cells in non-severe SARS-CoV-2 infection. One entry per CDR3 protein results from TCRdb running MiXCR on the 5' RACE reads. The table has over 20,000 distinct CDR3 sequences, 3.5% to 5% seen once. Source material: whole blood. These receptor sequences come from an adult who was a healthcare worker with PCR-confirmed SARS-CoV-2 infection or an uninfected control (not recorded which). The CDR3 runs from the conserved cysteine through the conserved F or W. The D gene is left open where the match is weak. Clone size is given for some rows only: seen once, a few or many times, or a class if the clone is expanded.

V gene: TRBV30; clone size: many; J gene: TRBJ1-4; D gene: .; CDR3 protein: CAWSVLRSWQSKSGGEKLFF; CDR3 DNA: TGTGCCTGGAGTGTACTAAGGAGTTGGCAGTCAAAATCTGGCGGGGAAAAACTGTTTTTT
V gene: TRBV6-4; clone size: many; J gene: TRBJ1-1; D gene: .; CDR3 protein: CASSDSVNTEAFF; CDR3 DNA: TGTGCCAGCAGTGACTCGGTGAACACTGAAGCTTTCTTT
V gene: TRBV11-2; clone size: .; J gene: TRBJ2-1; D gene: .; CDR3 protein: CASSLAWRNYNEQFF; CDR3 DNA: TGTGCCAGCAGCTTAGCTTGGCGGAACTACAATGAGCAGTTCTTC
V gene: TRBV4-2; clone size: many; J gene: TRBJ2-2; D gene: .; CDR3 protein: CASSQGFIGGGTGELFF; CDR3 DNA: TGTGCCAGCAGCCAAGGTTTTATCGGGGGAGGTACCGGGGAGCTGTTTTTT
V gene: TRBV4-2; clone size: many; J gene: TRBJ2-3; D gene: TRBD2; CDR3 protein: CASSQERSGRADTQYF; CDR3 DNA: TGTGCCAGCAGCCAAGAAAGGAGCGGGAGGGCAGATACGCAGTATTTT
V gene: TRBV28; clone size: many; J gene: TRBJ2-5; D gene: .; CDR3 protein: CASSLLGSRTQETQYF; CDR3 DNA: TGTGCCAGCAGTCTTCTGGGCTCTCGAACCCAAGAGACCCAGTACTTC
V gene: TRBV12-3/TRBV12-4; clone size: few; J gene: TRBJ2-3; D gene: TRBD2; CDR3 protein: CASSAGGASTDTQYF; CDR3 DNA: TGTGCCAGCAGTGCGGGGGGCGCTAGCACAGATACGCAGTATTTT
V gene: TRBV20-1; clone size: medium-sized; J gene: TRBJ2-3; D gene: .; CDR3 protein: CSAPPAVPRTDTQYF; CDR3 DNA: TGCAGTGCTCCCCCGGCAGTTCCCCGCACAGATACGCAGTATTTT
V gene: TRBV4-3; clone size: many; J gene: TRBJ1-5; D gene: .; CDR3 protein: CASSQDVRVGYSNQPQHF; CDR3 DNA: TGCGCCAGCAGCCAAGATGTGCGGGTGGGCTATAGCAATCAGCCCCAGCATTTT
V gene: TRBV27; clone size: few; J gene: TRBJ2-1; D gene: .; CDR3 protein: CASREGGNEQFF; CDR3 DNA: TGTGCCAGCAGGGAAGGGGGCAATGAGCAGTTCTTC
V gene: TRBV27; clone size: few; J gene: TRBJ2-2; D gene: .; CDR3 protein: CASRSPAGNTGELFF; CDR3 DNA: TGTGCCAGCAGATCCCCAGCGGGGAACACCGGGGAGCTGTTTTTT
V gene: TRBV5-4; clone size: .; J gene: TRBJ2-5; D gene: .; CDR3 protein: CASSLDRAEETQYF; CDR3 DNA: TGTGCCAGCAGCTTGGACAGGGCGGAAGAGACCCAGTACTTC
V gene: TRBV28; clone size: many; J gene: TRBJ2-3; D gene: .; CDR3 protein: CASSPPRVTDTQYF; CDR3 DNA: TGTGCCAGCAGCCCGCCCAGAGTCACAGATACGCAGTATTTT
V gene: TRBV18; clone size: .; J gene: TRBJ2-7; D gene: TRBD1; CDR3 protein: CASSPKAGTGTYEQYF; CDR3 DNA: TGTGCCAGCTCACCTAAAGCCGGGACAGGGACCTACGAGCAGTACTTC
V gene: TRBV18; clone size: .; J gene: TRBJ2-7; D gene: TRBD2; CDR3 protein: CASSLGLAGDEQYF; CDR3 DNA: TGTGCCAGCTCACTAGGACTAGCGGGGGACGAGCAGTACTTC
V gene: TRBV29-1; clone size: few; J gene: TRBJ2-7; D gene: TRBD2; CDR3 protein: CSVEDATSGVTYEQYF; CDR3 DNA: TGCAGCGTTGAAGATGCTACTAGCGGGGTCACCTACGAGCAGTACTTC
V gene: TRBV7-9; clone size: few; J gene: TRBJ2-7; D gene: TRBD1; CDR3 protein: CASSASGTGGHEQYF; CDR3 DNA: TGTGCCAGCAGCGCCTCCGGGACAGGGGGCCACGAGCAGTACTTC
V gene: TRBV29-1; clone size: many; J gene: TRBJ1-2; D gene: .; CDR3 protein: CSVGQAANYGYTF; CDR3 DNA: TGCAGCGTTGGACAGGCAGCTAACTATGGCTACACCTTC
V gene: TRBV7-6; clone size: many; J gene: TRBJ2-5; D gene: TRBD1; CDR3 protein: CASSRRQGRQETQYF; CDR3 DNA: TGTGCCAGCAGCCGGAGACAGGGGCGCCAAGAGACCCAGTACTTC
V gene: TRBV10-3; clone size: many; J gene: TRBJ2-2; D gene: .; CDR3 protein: CAISESVGGNTGELFF; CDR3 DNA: TGTGCCATCAGTGAGTCAGTTGGCGGGAACACCGGGGAGCTGTTTTTT
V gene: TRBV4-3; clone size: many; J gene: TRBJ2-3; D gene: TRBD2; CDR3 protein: CASSQVAGGRADTQYF; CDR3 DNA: TGCGCCAGCAGCCAGGTAGCGGGGGGGCGGGCAGATACGCAGTATTTT
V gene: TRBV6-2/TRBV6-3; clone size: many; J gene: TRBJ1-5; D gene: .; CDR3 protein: CASSPRGSHQPQHF; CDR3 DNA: TGTGCCAGCAGCCCACGGGGTTCTCATCAGCCCCAGCATTTT
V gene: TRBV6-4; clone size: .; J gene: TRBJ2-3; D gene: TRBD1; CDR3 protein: CASSGTGTDTQYF; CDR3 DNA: TGTGCCAGCAGTGGGACAGGGACAGATACGCAGTATTTT
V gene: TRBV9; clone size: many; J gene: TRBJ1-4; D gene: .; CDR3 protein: CASSPLSRGEKLFF; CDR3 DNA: TGTGCCAGCAGCCCCCTTAGCCGTGGCGAAAAACTGTTTTTT
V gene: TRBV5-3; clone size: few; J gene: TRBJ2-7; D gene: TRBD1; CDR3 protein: CARSSTTGISYEQYF; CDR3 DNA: TGTGCCAGAAGCAGTACGACAGGGATCTCCTACGAGCAGTACTTC
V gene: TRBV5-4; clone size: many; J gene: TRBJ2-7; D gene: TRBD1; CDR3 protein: CASSPGGQISSYEQYF; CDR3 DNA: TGTGCCAGCAGCCCAGGGGGACAGATTAGCTCCTACGAGCAGTACTTC
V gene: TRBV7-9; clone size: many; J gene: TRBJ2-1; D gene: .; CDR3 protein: CASSLVPGRRNEQFF; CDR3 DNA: TGTGCCAGCAGCTTAGTCCCGGGGCGAAGGAATGAGCAGTTCTTC
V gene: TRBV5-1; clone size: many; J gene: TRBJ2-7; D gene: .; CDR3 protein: CASSLTLSYEQYF; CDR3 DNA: TGCGCCAGCAGCCTAACCCTGTCCTACGAGCAGTACTTC
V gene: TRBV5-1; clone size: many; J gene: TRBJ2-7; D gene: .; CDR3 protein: CASSLGQNNEQYF; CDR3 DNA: TGCGCCAGCAGCTTGGGACAGAATAACGAGCAGTACTTC
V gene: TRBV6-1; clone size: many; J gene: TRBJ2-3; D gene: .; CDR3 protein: CASRWGSGDTQYF; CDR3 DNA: TGTGCCAGCAGATGGGGAAGTGGAGATACGCAGTATTTT
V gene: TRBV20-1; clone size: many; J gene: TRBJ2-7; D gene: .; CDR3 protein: CSARDSSVTGYEQYF; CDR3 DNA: TGCAGTGCTAGAGACTCTAGCGTAACCGGTTACGAGCAGTACTTC
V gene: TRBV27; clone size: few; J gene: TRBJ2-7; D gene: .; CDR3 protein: CASVPQFEQYF; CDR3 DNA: TGTGCCAGCGTCCCTCAGTTCGAGCAGTACTTC
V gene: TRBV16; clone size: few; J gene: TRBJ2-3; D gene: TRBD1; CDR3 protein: CASSLWKGARFAFTDTQYF; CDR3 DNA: TGTGCCAGCAGCCTATGGAAGGGGGCCCGCTTCGCCTTTACAGATACGCAGTATTTT
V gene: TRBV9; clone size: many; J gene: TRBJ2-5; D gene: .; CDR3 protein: CASSVGVYQETQYF; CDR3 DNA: TGTGCCAGCAGCGTAGGGGTGTACCAAGAGACCCAGTACTTC
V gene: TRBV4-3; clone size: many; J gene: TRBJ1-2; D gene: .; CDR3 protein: CASSQDYTRLGVRGYTF; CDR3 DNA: TGCGCCAGCAGCCAAGATTATACAAGGTTGGGGGTCCGCGGCTACACCTTC
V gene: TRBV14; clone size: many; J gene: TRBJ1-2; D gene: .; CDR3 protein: CASSQESRGYTF; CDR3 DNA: TGTGCCAGCAGCCAAGAAAGCCGGGGCTACACCTTC
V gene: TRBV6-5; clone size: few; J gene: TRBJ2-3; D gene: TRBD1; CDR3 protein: CASSSRGQGGTDTQYF; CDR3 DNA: TGTGCCAGCAGTTCCCGGGGACAGGGGGGGACAGATACGCAGTATTTT
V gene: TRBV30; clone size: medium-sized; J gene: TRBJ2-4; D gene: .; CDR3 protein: CAWRVGGPVQYF; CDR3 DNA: TGTGCCTGGAGGGTGGGTGGACCTGTTCAGTACTTC
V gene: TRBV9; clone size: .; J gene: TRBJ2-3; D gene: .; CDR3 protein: CASSDASTTDTQYF; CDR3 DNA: TGTGCCAGCAGCGACGCCTCGACAACAGATACGCAGTATTTT
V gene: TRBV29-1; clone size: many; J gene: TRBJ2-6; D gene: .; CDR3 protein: CSVLVTASGANVLTF; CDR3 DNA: TGCAGCGTTCTCGTGACAGCCTCTGGGGCCAACGTCCTGACTTTC
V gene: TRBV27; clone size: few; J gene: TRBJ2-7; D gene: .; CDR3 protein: CASSLSPPGGQYF; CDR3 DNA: TGTGCCAGCAGTTTGTCACCCCCTGGGGGGCAGTACTTC
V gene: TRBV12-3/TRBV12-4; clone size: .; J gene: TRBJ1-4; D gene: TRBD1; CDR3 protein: CASRPGQGNEKLFF; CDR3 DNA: TGTGCCAGCAGGCCGGGACAGGGGAACGAAAAACTGTTTTTT
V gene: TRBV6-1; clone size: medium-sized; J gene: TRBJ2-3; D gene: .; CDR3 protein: CASSEGYSSSTDTQYF; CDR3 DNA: TGTGCCAGCAGTGAAGGGTACAGCTCTAGCACAGATACGCAGTATTTT